The clone carrying this TCR beta chain was recorded at least ten times. Its antigen is undetermined. Trimming took off 6 bases at V and 0 bases at J, with 16 bases between the two ends. CDR1 and CDR2 from the germline V gene are SQVTM and ANQGSEA. The CDR3 is made up of 15 amino acids. This entry is derived from a study of molecular identifiers for immune sequencing clone quantification. Study conclusions and caveats: Should identical TCR molecules share a barcode, the sizes of highly expanded clones could be underestimated. The study found clones above 20 RNA copies held over 98% of effector molecules and under 1% in naive cells.

A CD8+CD4-CCR7+CD45RA+ phenotype served as the sorting definition for naive CD8 T cells. For bulk TCR libraries, previously described methods and listed TCR primers were used. MiXCR was run by TCRdb on the PCR reads, yielding one entry per CDR3 protein. The data show a few hundred thousand distinct CDR3 sequences, roughly 24% seen once. The sequencing input was naive CD8+ T cells from blood, with Jurkat cell RNA spiked in. Subset indicated: FACS-sorted CD8+CD4-CCR7+CD45RA+ naive T cells. The source is a human donor in good health. Some libraries in this study had Jurkat cell RNA spiked in. The rearrangement joins TRBV29-1 to TRBJ2-3, with D possibly TRBD1 on 6 matching bases. In DNA form, the CDR3 reads TGCAGCGTGACCCTTCGGACAGAGAGCACAGATACGCAGTATTTT. This translates into CSVTLRTESTDTQYF.